A selection of T cell receptor beta chains follows, all from one sample in a study of regulatory T cells in long-lasting Graves disease. TCRdb used MiXCR to reprocess the multiplex PCR reads, holding one entry per CDR3 protein. The data hold 360,000 or so distinct CDR3 sequences, with over 15% observed a single time. The same sample was also used in a study of T cells in Graves' hyperthyroidism and ophthalmopathy.

The source material was peripheral blood mononuclear cells (PBMCs), sampled at new diagnosis, from a patient treated with antithyroid drugs. The receptor set was obtained from a man aged 35 to 55 with Graves disease. CDR3s include the opening cysteine and the closing phenylalanine or tryptophan. The D gene is left open where the match is weak. Only part of the rows carry a size: once, few, many, or a class if the clone is expanded.

cdr3_aa,cdr3_nt,d_call,clone_size,j_call,v_call
CASSDPNMRTDF,TGTGCCAGCTCGGACCCAAACATGCGGACCGACTTC,NA,many,TRBJ1-2,TRBV28
CASSEPGLAGGTDTQYF,TGTGCCAGCAGTGAACCGGGACTAGCGGGGGGCACAGATACGCAGTATTTT,TRBD2,many,TRBJ2-3,TRBV28
CASSQLSNSPLHF,TGTGCCAGCAGCCAGCTCTCCAATTCACCCCTCCACTTT,NA,once,TRBJ1-6,TRBV3-1
CASSRRQGNPYEQYF,TGTGCCAGCAGCCGTCGACAGGGGAACCCCTACGAGCAGTACTTC,TRBD1,many,TRBJ2-7,TRBV7-9
CASSTTTGPNQPQHF,TGTGCCAGTAGTACGACGACAGGGCCCAATCAGCCCCAGCATTTT,TRBD1,many,TRBJ1-5,TRBV19
CATSRDRQGGSYEQYF,TGTGCCACCAGCAGAGATAGACAGGGGGGATCCTACGAGCAGTACTTC,TRBD1,NA,TRBJ2-7,TRBV15
CASSKQNTYNEQFF,TGTGCCAGCTCAAAACAGAACACCTACAATGAGCAGTTCTTC,NA,NA,TRBJ2-1,TRBV18
CSVRAGQGDRGGTEAFF,TGCAGTGTTAGGGCCGGACAGGGGGACCGGGGGGGCACTGAAGCTTTCTTT,TRBD1,many,TRBJ1-1,TRBV20-1
CASSQFVGSNTGELFF,TGTGCCAGCAGCCAATTCGTCGGTTCGAACACCGGGGAGCTGTTTTTT,NA,NA,TRBJ2-2,TRBV3-1
CASSQRKYEQYF,TGTGCCAGCAGCCAAAGAAAATACGAGCAGTACTTC,NA,few,TRBJ2-7,TRBV6-2/TRBV6-3
CASSPRISSNEQFF,TGTGCCAGCAGTCCCCGGATCTCTAGTAATGAGCAGTTCTTC,NA,many,TRBJ2-1,TRBV6-1
CASSFGLVYNEQFF,TGTGCCAGCAGCTTTGGACTAGTCTACAATGAGCAGTTCTTC,TRBD2,many,TRBJ2-1,TRBV11-1
CASKTLPGVGAEAFF,TGCGCCAGCAAAACCCTACCGGGAGTTGGGGCTGAAGCTTTCTTT,NA,many,TRBJ1-1,TRBV5-1
CASSLVRWAAPDNEQFF,TGTGCCAGCAGCTTAGTAAGGTGGGCAGCCCCCGACAATGAGCAGTTCTTC,NA,many,TRBJ2-1,TRBV11-2
CASSHSLRGSNQPQHF,TGTGCCAGCAGCCATAGCCTCCGCGGTAGCAATCAGCCCCAGCATTTT,NA,many,TRBJ1-5,TRBV3-1
CASSPLLGEQFF,TGTGCCAGCAGCCCCCTCCTTGGGGAGCAGTTCTTC,NA,NA,TRBJ2-1,TRBV11-2
CASSYSAQGGETQYF,TGTGCCAGCAGTTACTCGGCACAGGGCGGAGAGACCCAGTACTTC,NA,few,TRBJ2-5,TRBV6-5
CSARVATTGDTQYF,TGCAGTGCTAGAGTCGCGACCACTGGAGATACGCAGTATTTT,NA,many,TRBJ2-3,TRBV20-1
CASSPHEDRGGWQFF,TGTGCCAGCAGCCCACACGAGGACAGGGGAGGTTGGCAGTTCTTC,TRBD1,many,TRBJ2-1,TRBV11-2
CAITRSGGTYNEQFF,TGTGCCATCACCCGATCCGGGGGCACGTACAATGAGCAGTTCTTC,NA,many,TRBJ2-1,TRBV10-3
CASSQEGGVGVF,TGTGCCAGCAGCCAAGAGGGCGGGGTGGGGGTCTTT,NA,many,TRBJ1-1,TRBV3-1
CASSDTDTQYF,TGTGCCAGCAGCGACACAGATACGCAGTATTTT,NA,many,TRBJ2-3,TRBV11-3
CASSWQGTDTQYF,TGCGCCAGCAGCTGGCAGGGAACAGATACGCAGTATTTT,NA,many,TRBJ2-3,TRBV5-1
CASGAGGEQYF,TGTGCCAGCGGGGCGGGCGGCGAGCAGTACTTC,NA,NA,TRBJ2-7,TRBV9
CASRPAEASYNEQYF,TGTGCCAGTAGACCTGCAGAGGCCTCCTACAATGAGCAGTACTTC,NA,NA,TRBJ2-5,TRBV19
CSARDSGAETQYF,TGCAGTGCTAGAGATTCCGGGGCAGAGACCCAGTACTTC,NA,NA,TRBJ2-5,TRBV20-1
CSATGTSGGPITDTQYF,TGCAGTGCCACCGGGACTAGCGGGGGGCCAATCACAGATACGCAGTATTTT,TRBD2,many,TRBJ2-3,TRBV20-1
CASALAKNIQYF,TGTGCCAGCGCCTTGGCCAAAAACATTCAGTACTTC,NA,many,TRBJ2-4,TRBV28
CSARVSGGPDTQYF,TGCAGTGCTAGGGTTAGCGGGGGGCCAGATACGCAGTATTTT,TRBD2,NA,TRBJ2-3,TRBV20-1
CASSSVLRGGNSPLHF,TGTGCCAGCAGCTCAGTACTTAGAGGGGGGAACTCACCCCTCCACTTT,NA,once,TRBJ1-6,TRBV11-2
CASSFGGAEDTQYF,TGTGCCAGCAGTTTCGGGGGGGCTGAAGATACGCAGTATTTT,TRBD2,many,TRBJ2-3,TRBV7-9
CSATWTTDTQYF,TGCAGTGCTACATGGACAACAGATACGCAGTATTTT,NA,many,TRBJ2-3,TRBV20-1
CASSLLSGNQETQYF,TGTGCCAGCAGTTTATTGAGCGGTAACCAAGAGACCCAGTACTTC,NA,many,TRBJ2-5,TRBV28
CVSSEGGFAGTGELFF,TGTGTCAGCAGTGAGGGGGGCTTTGCGGGCACCGGGGAGCTGTTTTTT,NA,many,TRBJ2-2,TRBV2
CASGRGNEKLFF,TGTGCCAGCGGAAGGGGGAACGAAAAACTGTTTTTT,NA,many,TRBJ1-4,TRBV7-9
CASSLTPRDGELFF,TGTGCCAGCAGCTTGACTCCCAGGGACGGGGAGCTGTTTTTT,NA,many,TRBJ2-2,TRBV5-4
CASSLTPTVGGEQYF,TGCGCCAGCAGCTTGACACCGACAGTGGGTGGCGAGCAGTACTTC,NA,many,TRBJ2-7,TRBV5-1
CAPFVTQYF,TGTGCCCCCTTCGTGACCCAGTACTTC,NA,NA,TRBJ2-5,TRBV7-2
CASSVNGYEQFF,TGTGCCAGCAGCGTAAATGGCTATGAGCAGTTCTTC,NA,many,TRBJ2-1,TRBV9
CSVERERSGLGGELFF,TGCAGCGTTGAAAGGGAGAGAAGCGGGTTGGGCGGGGAGCTGTTTTTT,NA,many,TRBJ2-2,TRBV29-1
CATSDFPLGQGASTDTQYF,TGTGCCACCAGTGATTTTCCGCTGGGACAGGGGGCAAGCACAGATACGCAGTATTTT,TRBD1,many,TRBJ2-3,TRBV24-1
CASSTGQARSF,TGTGCCAGCAGTACAGGGCAGGCCCGATCCTTC,NA,many,TRBJ2-7,TRBV6-2/TRBV6-3
CASSQRDSPLHF,TGTGCCAGCAGCCAAAGGGATTCACCCCTCCACTTT,NA,many,TRBJ1-6,TRBV3-1
CSVGQGAYNEQFF,TGCAGCGTTGGGCAGGGAGCCTACAATGAGCAGTTCTTC,NA,many,TRBJ2-1,TRBV29-1
CSARPPGLLGDTQYF,TGCAGTGCTAGGCCCCCTGGGTTACTGGGGGATACGCAGTATTTT,NA,many,TRBJ2-3,TRBV20-1
CASSLRQQIKNIQYF,TGTGCCAGCAGTTTACGACAACAGATCAAAAACATTCAGTACTTC,NA,many,TRBJ2-4,TRBV12-3/TRBV12-4
CASSLGMGGGTDTQYF,TGTGCCAGCAGCTTGGGTATGGGTGGGGGCACAGATACGCAGTATTTT,NA,many,TRBJ2-3,TRBV5-6
CASSVAYGGYTF,TGTGCCAGTAGTGTAGCTTACGGGGGCTACACCTTC,NA,few,TRBJ1-2,TRBV19
CSAGRPSGNYEQYF,TGCAGTGCTGGAAGGCCTAGCGGAAACTACGAGCAGTACTTC,TRBD2,many,TRBJ2-7,TRBV20-1
CASSVIQGYEQYF,TGTGCCAGCAGTGTAATACAGGGCTACGAGCAGTACTTC,NA,many,TRBJ2-7,TRBV28
CAWGIGSSSGANVLTF,TGTGCCTGGGGTATTGGGTCGAGCTCTGGGGCCAACGTCCTGACTTTC,NA,NA,TRBJ2-6,TRBV30
CASSYFPNANTGELFF,TGTGCCAGCAGTTATTTCCCAAACGCGAACACCGGGGAGCTGTTTTTT,NA,many,TRBJ2-2,TRBV6-9